A selection of T cell receptor beta chains follows, all from one sample in a study of blood T cell repertoires in COVID-19. Using immunoSEQ multiplex PCR, the repertoire was profiled, and TCRdb retains in-frame clones only, with some absent. The repertoire consists of about 52,000 clones, with over 75% occurring once and the leading ten covering 15% to 20%. What was sequenced was peripheral blood. The receptors shown here come from a human donor with active COVID-19. The donor label of this sample is uncertain. CDR3s include the opening cysteine and the closing phenylalanine or tryptophan. Fields, in order: clone size, J gene, D gene, V gene, CDR3 DNA, CDR3 protein. D genes are given only for firm matches. Clone size, where shown, is once, few, many, or a class for clones that have expanded.

clone_size: -; j_call: TRBJ2-3; d_call: -; v_call: TRBV18; cdr3_nt: TGTGCCAGCTCTGCGCAGGGAAACACAGATACGCAGTATTTT; cdr3_aa: CASSAQGNTDTQYF
clone_size: -; j_call: TRBJ2-5; d_call: TRBD2; v_call: TRBV5-1; cdr3_nt: TGCGCCAGCAGCTTGGGGACTAGCGGGGGAGAGACCCAGTACTTC; cdr3_aa: CASSLGTSGGETQYF
clone_size: -; j_call: TRBJ1-1; d_call: -; v_call: TRBV15; cdr3_nt: TGTGCCACCAGCCCCAACAGATACAGGAACACTGAAGCTTTCTTT; cdr3_aa: CATSPNRYRNTEAFF
clone_size: -; j_call: TRBJ1-3; d_call: -; v_call: TRBV7-6; cdr3_nt: TGTGCCAGCAGCCCAACTCAACGGGTGAGCTCTGGAAACACCATATATTTT; cdr3_aa: CASSPTQRVSSGNTIYF
clone_size: -; j_call: TRBJ2-5; d_call: -; v_call: TRBV7-8; cdr3_nt: TGTGCCAGCAGCCCCCGCGGAGGGACCCAGTACTTC; cdr3_aa: CASSPRGGTQYF
clone_size: -; j_call: TRBJ2-3; d_call: TRBD2; v_call: TRBV4-3; cdr3_nt: TGCGCCAGCAGCCCGGCTAGCGGGGCTTCCTACACAGATACGCAGTATTTT; cdr3_aa: CASSPASGASYTDTQYF
clone_size: -; j_call: TRBJ2-1; d_call: TRBD1; v_call: TRBV9; cdr3_nt: TGTGCCAGCAGCACGGGACAGGGGGGGTACAATGAGCAGTTCTTC; cdr3_aa: CASSTGQGGYNEQFF
clone_size: once; j_call: TRBJ2-3; d_call: TRBD1; v_call: TRBV5-1; cdr3_nt: TGCGCCAGCAGCTTGGGAGGGGGCGTGCAAGATACGCAGTATTTT; cdr3_aa: CASSLGGGVQDTQYF
clone_size: -; j_call: TRBJ1-2; d_call: TRBD1; v_call: TRBV6-1; cdr3_nt: TGTGCCAGCAGTAACACAGGGGGCAACTATGGCTACACCTTC; cdr3_aa: CASSNTGGNYGYTF
clone_size: -; j_call: TRBJ2-3; d_call: TRBD2; v_call: TRBV10-2; cdr3_nt: TGCGCCAGCAGTGAAACGGGGGGGACCCCAGATACGCAGTATTTT; cdr3_aa: CASSETGGTPDTQYF
clone_size: -; j_call: TRBJ2-5; d_call: TRBD2; v_call: TRBV7-2; cdr3_nt: TGTGCCAGCAGGCCATCTAGCGGGGACAAAGAGACCCAGTACTTC; cdr3_aa: CASRPSSGDKETQYF
clone_size: -; j_call: TRBJ1-2; d_call: -; v_call: TRBV27; cdr3_nt: TGTGCCAGCAGCCTACAGGGAAACTATGGCTACACCTTC; cdr3_aa: CASSLQGNYGYTF
clone_size: -; j_call: TRBJ1-5; d_call: -; v_call: TRBV7-9; cdr3_nt: TGTGCCAGCAGCTTAGGACAGAGCAATCAGCCCCAGCATTTT; cdr3_aa: CASSLGQSNQPQHF
clone_size: -; j_call: TRBJ2-7; d_call: -; v_call: TRBV11-3; cdr3_nt: TGTGCCAGCAGCTTAGGGCCAGGCCGGGAGCAGTACTTC; cdr3_aa: CASSLGPGREQYF
clone_size: -; j_call: TRBJ1-2; d_call: -; v_call: TRBV9; cdr3_nt: TGTGCCAGCAGCGTAGTAGAGGGTGGCTACACCTTC; cdr3_aa: CASSVVEGGYTF
clone_size: -; j_call: TRBJ2-6; d_call: TRBD1; v_call: TRBV19; cdr3_nt: TGTGCCAGTAGTGGAGGACAGGGGTCCCCTGGGGCCAACGTCCTGACTTTC; cdr3_aa: CASSGGQGSPGANVLTF